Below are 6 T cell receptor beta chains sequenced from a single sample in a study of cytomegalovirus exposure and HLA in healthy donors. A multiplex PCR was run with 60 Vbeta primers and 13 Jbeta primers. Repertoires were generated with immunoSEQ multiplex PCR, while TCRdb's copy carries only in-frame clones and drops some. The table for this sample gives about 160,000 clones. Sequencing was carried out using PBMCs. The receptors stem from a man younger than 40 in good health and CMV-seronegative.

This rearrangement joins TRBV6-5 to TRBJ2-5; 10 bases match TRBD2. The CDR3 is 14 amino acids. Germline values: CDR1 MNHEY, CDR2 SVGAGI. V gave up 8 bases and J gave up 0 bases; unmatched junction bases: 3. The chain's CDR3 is CASVLAGNQETQYF. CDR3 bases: TGTGCCAGCGTACTAGCGGGGAACCAAGAGACCCAGTACTTC.

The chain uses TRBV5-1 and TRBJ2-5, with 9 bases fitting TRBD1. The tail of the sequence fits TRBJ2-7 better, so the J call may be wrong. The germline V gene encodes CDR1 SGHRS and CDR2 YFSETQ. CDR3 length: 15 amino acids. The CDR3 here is CASSLAWGDRDEQYF. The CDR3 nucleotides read TGCGCCAGCAGCTTGGCCTGGGGGGACAGGGACGAGCAGTACTTC.

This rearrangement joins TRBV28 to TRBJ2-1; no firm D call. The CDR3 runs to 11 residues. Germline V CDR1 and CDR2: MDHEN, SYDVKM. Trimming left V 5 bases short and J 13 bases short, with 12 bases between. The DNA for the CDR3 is TGTGCCAGCAGTGCCCTACAGAAACAGTTCTTC. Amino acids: CASSALQKQFF.

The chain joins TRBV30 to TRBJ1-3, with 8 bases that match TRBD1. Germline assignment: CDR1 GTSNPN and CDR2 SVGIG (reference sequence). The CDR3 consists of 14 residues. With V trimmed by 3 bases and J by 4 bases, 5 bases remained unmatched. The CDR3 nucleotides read TGTGCCTGGAGGGCCACAGGGGGAGGAAACACCATATATTTT. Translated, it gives CAWRATGGGNTIYF.

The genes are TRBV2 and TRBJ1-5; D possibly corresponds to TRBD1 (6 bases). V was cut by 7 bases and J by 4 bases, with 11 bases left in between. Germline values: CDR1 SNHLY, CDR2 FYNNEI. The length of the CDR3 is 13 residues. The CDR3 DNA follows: TGTGCCAGCAAGGGGGACGGAAATCAGCCCCAGCATTTT. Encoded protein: CASKGDGNQPQHF.

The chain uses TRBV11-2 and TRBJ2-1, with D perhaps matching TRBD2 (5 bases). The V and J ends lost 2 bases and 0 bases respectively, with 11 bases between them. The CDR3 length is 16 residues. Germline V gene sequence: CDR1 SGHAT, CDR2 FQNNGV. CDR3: CASSLSDYSSYNEQFF. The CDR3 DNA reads TGTGCCAGCAGCTTAAGCGACTACAGCTCCTACAATGAGCAGTTCTTC.